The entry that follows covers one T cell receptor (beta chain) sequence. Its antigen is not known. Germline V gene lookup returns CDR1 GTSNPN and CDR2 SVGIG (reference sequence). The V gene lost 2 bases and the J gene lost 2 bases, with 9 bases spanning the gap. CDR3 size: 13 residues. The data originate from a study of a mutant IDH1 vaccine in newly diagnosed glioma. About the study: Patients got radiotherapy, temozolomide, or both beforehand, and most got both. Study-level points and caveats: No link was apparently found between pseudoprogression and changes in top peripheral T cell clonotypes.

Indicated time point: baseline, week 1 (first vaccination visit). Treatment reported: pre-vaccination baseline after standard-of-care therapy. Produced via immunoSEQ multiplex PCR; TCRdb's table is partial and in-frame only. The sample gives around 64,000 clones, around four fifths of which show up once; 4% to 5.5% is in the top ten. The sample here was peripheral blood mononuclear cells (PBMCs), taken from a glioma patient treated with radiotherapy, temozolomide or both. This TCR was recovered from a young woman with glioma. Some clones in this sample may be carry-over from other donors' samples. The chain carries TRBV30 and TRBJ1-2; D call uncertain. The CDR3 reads CAWSLRENYGYTF. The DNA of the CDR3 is TGTGCCTGGAGTTTAAGGGAGAACTATGGCTACACCTTC.